This T cell receptor beta chain comes out of a study of T cell responses to AZD1222 COVID-19 vaccine (dated by TCRdb to about 2021). Concerning the study at large: TCR sequencing was performed for approximately 240 trial participants, of whom about 200 were given two doses of AZD1222 and around 25 were given two doses of MenACWY control vaccine. Enrollment into the trials was organized by age into subgroups of 18-55, 56-69 and 70-plus years, and those subgroups contained about 160, 30 and 59 TCR-sequenced participants, respectively.

In this sample, this clone turned up a few times. Which antigen it targets is not known. The record has no base qualities; no much larger clone is one base away. The paper's findings and limits, for the study overall: Conclusions about previously exposed vaccinees are limited, since just six AZD1222 recipients were seropositive for SARS-CoV-2 at baseline. Because no day 14 peak-response samples were available, the repertoires could be characterized only after the peak T cell response. CD4 TCRs associated with the vaccine covered the entire spike protein, and the dominant responses were in regions 160-218 and 743-854. Reportedly, close to half of the unique spike-specific TCRs recognized epitopes lying outside the regions that are mutated in the B.1.351 and B.1.1.7 variants. After two AZD1222 doses, spike-specific TCR breadth and depth were significantly higher than at day 0 and than in MenACWY recipients. Participants were mostly white British and included more females than males, and it was suggested by the authors that clonal diversity may have been underestimated. The 56-69-year group was small, and its depth increase did not reach significance, likely because of low power.

The CDR3 regions of human TCRbeta chains were subjected to immunosequencing. The paper's data handling went like this. Repertoire TCRs were checked for matches against a reference library of SARS-CoV-2-specific TCRs that had been generated using the MIRA antigen-specificity platform. Breadth meant the fraction of unique TCRs that were SARS-CoV-2-associated, whereas depth meant the fraction of total T cells that were SARS-CoV-2-associated. Using the MIRA data, each spike-specific TCR was mapped to the spike region that the TCR reacts to and placed in a CD4 or CD8 class. Log10-transformed breadth and depth values were compared by one-way ANOVA with Sidak's multiple comparisons tests. TCRdb obtained this table from immuneACCESS and retained in-frame rearrangements with V and J assigned. These tables miss some clones; where compared with another copy, unresolved V genes account for less than half of the shortfall, and the remainder is unexplained. That table furnishes V, J and clone size, whereas the DNA furnished D and trimming. This sample comprises around 190,000 clones, approximately 90% of them detected only once. Jointly, the top ten make up less than 2% of the sample.

V is shortened by 2 bases, J by 2 bases, and the region joining them spans 13 bases. Per the germline V gene (reference sequence), SGHKS is the CDR1 and YYEKEE is the CDR2. The CDR3 contains 15 residues, cysteine and phenylalanine counted. The CDR3 DNA has 45 bases and is translated from base 1. The time point label, read with the paper, signifies: about 28 days (+/-7) after the second vaccine dose. Because spike-specific TCR depth and breadth did not differ between the two schedules, AZD1222 recipients who got a second dose at roughly 4 weeks were pooled with those who got a second dose at roughly 12 weeks. Vaccinee samples came from UK trials COV001 and COV002, including a single-blind randomized controlled phase 2/3 trial of AZD1222 (ChAdOx1 nCoV-19) in healthy adults. For TCRbeta chain sequencing, PBMC samples were collected from trial participants at day 0 and at day 28 after the second dose.

The sequence is built from TRBV5-5 and TRBJ1-2, with the identity of the D gene unclear. The material sequenced was peripheral blood, taken 28 days after the second AZD1222 dose. This clonotype originated in an adult who received the AZD1222 COVID-19 vaccine. The base sequence is TGTGCCAGCAGCTTTTTGCCAGGATCGAACTATGGCTACACCTTC. The encoded protein is CASSFLPGSNYGYTF.